The present T cell receptor beta chain was sequenced within a study of long-term antiretroviral therapy in people with HIV. To note about this clone: Antigen specificity is unknown.

The assay, immunoSEQ v3.0, was run at survey level. Only in-frame clones appear in the TCRdb table, and some are missing; sequencing was by immunoSEQ multiplex PCR. The table shows about 14,000 clones, with 80% occurring only once. Findings and limits, study-wide: Clones that had undergone expansion before ART prevailed in the repertoire throughout all time points. Repertoires from HIV showed CDR3 length ranges narrower than those of controls. In the period from about 2004 to 2017, blood was collected, possibly under older ART regimens. Participants lacked recorded data on ART adherence, viral resistance or therapy changes.

The receptor was derived from a middle-aged man with HIV. The input for sequencing was unsorted PBMCs, taken 3.2 years before starting antiretroviral therapy.

This chain's CDR3 is CASSLTSGLSYNSPLHF. In DNA, the CDR3 is TGTGCCAGCAGCTTAACCTCAGGGCTCTCCTATAATTCACCCCTCCACTTT. The chain combines TRBV13 with TRBJ1-6; D perhaps matches TRBD1 (5 bases). Trimming removed 2 bases at V and 0 bases at J, with 11 bases between. Germline lookup yields CDR1 PRHDT and CDR2 FYEKMQ (reference sequence). This CDR3 has 17 residues.